Listed below are T cell receptor beta chains from one sample, sequenced in a study of cytomegalovirus exposure and HLA in healthy donors. The assay was immunoSEQ multiplex PCR, and TCRdb's table has in-frame clones only and misses some. The data show 200,000 to 250,000 clones, 83% seen once. The sequenced material came from PBMCs. These receptors came from a girl between 10 and 17 years old in good health and CMV-seronegative. Both conserved end residues are part of each CDR3. A D gene is named only where the DNA matches it firmly. Size is stated for part of the rows, as once, few or many counts, or as a class when the clone is expanded.

CDR3 DNA	CDR3 protein	V gene	J gene	D gene	clone size
TGTGCCAGCAAGCCGGGACAGGGGGTCTACGAGCAGTACTTC	CASKPGQGVYEQYF	TRBV6-5	TRBJ2-7	TRBD1	NA
TGTGCCAGCAGCAGACATTCTCCGGAAACCCAGTACTTC	CASSRHSPETQYF	TRBV7-9	TRBJ2-5	NA	NA
TGTGCCAGCAGTGAACCACACCGACAGGGGAGAACTAATGAAAAACTGTTTTTT	CASSEPHRQGRTNEKLFF	TRBV25-1	TRBJ1-4	TRBD1	NA
TGTGCCAGCAGAGGGGACAGTTCATACAATGAGCAGTTCTTC	CASRGDSSYNEQFF	TRBV6-1	TRBJ2-1	TRBD1	NA
TGTGCTGTAGGGGGAAGTAGCACGGGAGGTGGCTACACCTTC	CAVGGSSTGGGYTF	TRBV27	TRBJ1-2	NA	NA
TGCGCCAGCAGCCAAGAGCCCATGAACGGGGAATATGGAAACACCATATATTTT	CASSQEPMNGEYGNTIYF	TRBV4-3	TRBJ1-3	NA	NA
TGTGCCATCAGTGAACAGGGGGTGAATGGGGCCAACGTCCTGACTTTC	CAISEQGVNGANVLTF	TRBV10-3	TRBJ2-6	TRBD1	NA
TGTGCCAGCACCCAAGTTCCGGAGGGTGACTATGGCTACACCTTC	CASTQVPEGDYGYTF	TRBV2	TRBJ1-2	NA	NA
TGTGCCACCAGCAGAGATCTCATGATCAGGGGTACTGGCTACACCTTC	CATSRDLMIRGTGYTF	TRBV15	TRBJ1-2	NA	few
TGTGCCAGCAGGACCCCGGGACAGGGTCTTCCTGGGGCCAACGTCCTGACTTTC	CASRTPGQGLPGANVLTF	TRBV28	TRBJ2-6	TRBD1	NA
TGTGCCAGCAGCATCGCCACTGGGCGTTACGAGCAGTACTTC	CASSIATGRYEQYF	TRBV7-2	TRBJ2-7	NA	NA
TGTGCCTGGAGTGTCGGTAGCGGGCCCCAAGAGACCCAGTACTTC	CAWSVGSGPQETQYF	TRBV30	TRBJ2-5	TRBD2	NA
TGCGCCAGCAGTGAAGGGATCAGGGGACGTAGTTTAGAGACCCAGTACTTC	CASSEGIRGRSLETQYF	TRBV10-2	TRBJ2-5	NA	once
TGTGCCAGCAGCTTGTGGCAGGGCACAGATACGCAGTATTTT	CASSLWQGTDTQYF	TRBV11-1	TRBJ2-3	NA	NA
TGTGCCTGGAGTGTGACCCGCGGGAGAGTTGTTGAGCAGTTCTTC	CAWSVTRGRVVEQFF	TRBV30	TRBJ2-1	TRBD2	NA
TGTGCCAGCAGTTTAGTCAGCTATGGCTACACCTTC	CASSLVSYGYTF	TRBV28	TRBJ1-2	NA	NA
TGCGCCAGCAGCCAAGACCCGGGCAATCGGGATAGCAATCAGCCCCAGCATTTT	CASSQDPGNRDSNQPQHF	TRBV4-3	TRBJ1-5	NA	NA
TGTGCCAGTAGTACTGGGGAGGCTAGCGGAAACAATGAGCAGTTCTTC	CASSTGEASGNNEQFF	TRBV19	TRBJ2-1	TRBD2	NA
TGTGCCAGCAGTGAACGGAGGCAGGGGCTGAACACTGAAGCTTTCTTT	CASSERRQGLNTEAFF	TRBV6-1	TRBJ1-1	NA	NA
TGTGCCAGCAGGGGACAGGGGACCGGGGAGCTGTTTTTT	CASRGQGTGELFF	TRBV5-6	TRBJ2-2	TRBD1	NA
TGTGCCAGTAGCGAACAGGGCTCTGGAAACACCATATATTTT	CASSEQGSGNTIYF	TRBV19	TRBJ1-3	NA	NA
TGTGCCAGCAGCTATGCAAGGGGGAGCTCCTACAATGAGCAGTTCTTC	CASSYARGSSYNEQFF	TRBV7-9	TRBJ2-1	NA	NA
TGTGCCAGCAGTTTAGGGTCAGTCGGAGGGGACATTCAGTACTTC	CASSLGSVGGDIQYF	TRBV28	TRBJ2-4	NA	NA
TGTGCCAGCAGACCCAAGGGGGGGTCTCCGGACAATGAGCAGTTCTTC	CASRPKGGSPDNEQFF	TRBV7-8	TRBJ2-1	NA	NA
TGTGCCAGCGAAAGAGAGCTTACAGATACGCAGTATTTT	CASERELTDTQYF	TRBV2	TRBJ2-3	NA	NA
TGCAGCGTGCGTCCGGGACAGGGGAACGTTGCGGAATTCTTC	CSVRPGQGNVAEFF	TRBV29-1	TRBJ2-1	TRBD1	NA
TGCGCCAGCAGCTTCGAGGGGGCGAACTATGGCTACACCTTC	CASSFEGANYGYTF	TRBV5-1	TRBJ1-2	TRBD1	NA